This T cell receptor (beta chain) was profiled in a study of blood T cell repertoires in COVID-19 (dated by TCRdb to the early 2020s). As for the study more broadly: Samples from collaborators originated in the United States, Italy and Spain and spanned both the acute and convalescent phases of COVID-19. The prospective study material was composed of cDNA or gDNA derived from T cells, B-cell-depleted T cells, or PBMCs. Subjects who had been exposed to COVID-19, were actively infected with it, or had recovered from it provided the deeply sampled blood TCRbeta repertoires that made up the dataset. The repertoires were released in a freely available public database meant as a resource for research on the immune response to SARS-CoV-2. The samples were drawn from the first 160 participants of the ongoing ImmuneRACE study and from 950 to 1,500 subjects provided by 6 global collaborators. The sample metadata nearly always contained a de-identified subject ID, COVID-19 status, age in years and sex. Where HLA class I and class II types were available, the types were taken from metadata supplied by the sample provider, not from assay-based typing. Study-level results and caveats: The amount of clinical and demographic metadata varied by source and participant and was provided uncurated.

In Seattle, one collaborating source enrolled patients while the infection was active and tracked those patients longitudinally over the course of disease. Whole blood was collected in K2EDTA tubes by collaborating institutions according to the institutions' own protocols. For TCRbeta analysis, collaborators shipped samples in one of three forms: frozen whole blood, isolated PBMCs, or DNA extracted from either of those sample types. The immunoSEQ Assay, a bias-controlled multiplex PCR, was used to amplify TCRbeta CDR3 regions from genomic DNA. The authors processed their data as follows. Within the assay, amplification of reference gene primers was used to estimate how many nucleated cells each sample contained. To quantify the absolute abundance of each unique TCRbeta CDR3 rearrangement, sequence reads were collapsed and filtered. For each sample, productive Simpson clonality was calculated as the square root of Simpson's diversity index across productive rearrangements. TCRdb limited this immuneACCESS table to in-frame rearrangements with V and J called. A share of clones is missing; checked studies link under half to unresolved V genes, and the rest is unexplained. V, J and clone size are taken as reported in that table, and D and trimming were inferred from the DNA itself. Present in this sample are around 260,000 clones, 80% to 90% of which were seen just once. The ten largest clones take up roughly 10% of the sample.

Of note for this clone: Its antigen remains undetermined. Base-call qualities are not available, and no considerably larger clone is one nucleotide away.

V has 2 bases trimmed and J has 2 bases trimmed; junction bases matching no gene number 5. Based on the germline V gene, the CDR1 and CDR2 sequences are KGHSH and LQKENI. The CDR3 holds 15 amino acids from the cysteine to the phenylalanine. Solely the CDR3 DNA is kept, with 45 bases framed from the first base. Sequencing was carried out using peripheral blood. The receptor was isolated from an older woman with COVID-19, enrolled during active disease. This chain is built from TRBV18 and TRBJ1-2; TRBD1 matches 7 bases in the middle. Read as DNA, the sequence is TGTGCCAGCTCACCATTTGAGACAGGGAACTATGGCTACACCTTC. Translated, this is CASSPFETGNYGYTF.